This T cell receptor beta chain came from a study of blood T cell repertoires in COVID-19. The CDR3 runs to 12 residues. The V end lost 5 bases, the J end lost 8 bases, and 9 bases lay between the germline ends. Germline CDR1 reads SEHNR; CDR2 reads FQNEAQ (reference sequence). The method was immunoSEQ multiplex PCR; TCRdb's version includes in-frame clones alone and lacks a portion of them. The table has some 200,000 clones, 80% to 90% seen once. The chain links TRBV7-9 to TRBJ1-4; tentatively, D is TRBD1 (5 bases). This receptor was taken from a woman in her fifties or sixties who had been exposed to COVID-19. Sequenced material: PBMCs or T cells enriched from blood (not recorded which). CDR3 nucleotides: TGTGCCAGCAGCCTCAGGGAAGAAAAACTGTTTTTT. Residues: CASSLREEKLFF.